Listed here are 30 T cell receptor beta chains from one sample, sequenced in a study of blood T cell repertoires in COVID-19. Sequencing was performed with immunoSEQ multiplex PCR; in TCRdb, only in-frame clones are kept and a portion is missing. The table includes hundreds of thousands of clones, roughly 80% detected once. The specimen was PBMCs or T cells enriched from blood (not recorded which). All receptors derive from a man aged 35 to 55 who had been exposed to COVID-19.

The chain carries TRBV9 and TRBJ2-1; D uncertain. The CDR3 loop spans 11 amino acids. Germline-derived CDR1 and CDR2 are SGDLS and YYNGEE. V was shortened by 4 bases and J by 5 bases, with 4 bases between the two germline ends. CDR3 sequence reads: CASSFDNEQFF. CDR3 DNA: TGTGCCAGCAGCTTCGACAATGAGCAGTTCTTC.

The chain is built from TRBV4-1 and TRBJ2-4; D is undetermined. Germline V lookup: CDR1 MGHRA, CDR2 YSYEKL. This CDR3 is built from 16 residues. Trimming removed 4 bases from V and 0 bases from J, with 13 bases in between. For the CDR3, the DNA is TGCGCCAGCAGCCCGAGTATCAGCGCAGCCAAAAACATTCAGTACTTC. Its translation is CASSPSISAAKNIQYF.

J is TRBJ1-1 and V is TRBV29-1; D is possibly TRBD1 (5 bases). The V gene lost 7 bases and the J gene lost 5 bases, with 14 bases spanning the gap. CDR3 size: 12 residues. Germline CDR1 SQVTM, CDR2 ANQGSEA. CDR3 sequence (DNA): TGCAGCGCGCATCAGGGTATGACTGAAGCTTTCTTT. Amino acid sequence: CSAHQGMTEAFF.

The chain recombines TRBV5-1 with TRBJ2-7, with 10 bases aligning to TRBD1. Per the germline V gene, CDR1 is SGHRS and CDR2 is YFSETQ. This CDR3 is 14 amino acids long. After removal of 4 bases from V and 6 bases from J, the junction contained 7 bases not matched to a gene. The CDR3 DNA reads TGCGCCAGCAGCCGAACGACAGGGGGCGGCGAGCAGTACTTC. It specifies CASSRTTGGGEQYF.

The V gene is TRBV10-1, the J gene TRBJ2-5; TRBD1 might be the D (5 bases). Germline V gene data show CDR1 as WNHNN and CDR2 as SYGVQD (reference sequence). The CDR3 has 14 amino acids. Trimming took 2 bases from V and 5 from J, leaving 12 bases between them. The CDR3 spells CASSEGRAGETQYF. The CDR3 DNA reads as TGCGCCAGCAGTGAGGGCAGGGCTGGTGAGACCCAGTACTTC.

The CDR3 region has the DNA TGTGCCAGCAGCTTAGACGGGACAGGGTATGAAAAACTGTTTTTT. It is translated as CASSLDGTGYEKLFF. This chain uses TRBV7-9 with TRBJ1-4, with 9 bases matching TRBD1. Germline CDR1 is SEHNR and CDR2 is FQNEAQ (reference sequence). The CDR3 contains 15 residues. V trimming: 1 base; J trimming: 6 bases; junction bases outside the gene matches: 3.

V gene TRBV30 combines with J gene TRBJ1-2; D is uncertain. The CDR3 length is 15 residues. Per the germline V gene, CDR1 is GTSNPN and CDR2 is SVGIG (reference sequence). V was shortened by 0 bases and J by 5 bases, with 16 bases between the two germline ends. CDR3 nucleotide sequence: TGTGCCTGGAGTGTGCAGGCTTCTACCCATTATGGCTACACCTTC. It translates to CAWSVQASTHYGYTF.

The rearrangement joins TRBV3-1 (or the pseudogene TRBV3-2) to TRBJ1-5; D unresolved. The CDR3 covers 13 residues. Germline V gives CDR1 LGHDT, CDR2 YNNKEL (reference sequence). The V gene lost 5 bases and the J gene lost 7 bases, with 12 bases spanning the gap. The CDR3 nucleotides read TGTGCCAGCAGCTCCCGGTCCGGGCAGCCCCAGCATTTT. It is translated as CASSSRSGQPQHF.

This clone was picked up one time. The gene calls are TRBV7-2 and TRBJ2-1, with D unclear. The length of the CDR3 is 18 residues. Trimming shortened V by 2 bases and J by 4 bases, and 21 bases separated the two germline ends. Germline assignment: CDR1 SGHTA and CDR2 FQGNSA. CDR3: CASSLLGIATEPYNEQFF. The CDR3 DNA reads TGTGCCAGCAGCTTATTGGGTATAGCTACTGAGCCGTACAATGAGCAGTTCTTC.

The rearrangement links TRBV27 to TRBJ2-1, with D perhaps TRBD1 (6 bases). CDR3 length: 13 amino acids. The V end was cut by 6 bases, the J end by 4 bases, with 10 bases between. Germline V gene sequence: CDR1 MNHEY, CDR2 SMNVEV (reference sequence). The CDR3 bases are TGTGCCAGCAGAGAGACAGGATACAATGAGCAGTTCTTC. It is translated as CASRETGYNEQFF.

At least ten counts were recorded for this clone. V and J are TRBV6-4 and TRBJ1-2, with TRBD1 matching over 8 bases. This CDR3 has 13 residues. The germline V gene has CDR1 MRHNA and CDR2 SNTAGT. Trimming at V came to 6 bases and at J to 8 bases, leaving 8 bases not matched to a gene. CDR3 amino acids: CASSPRTGRGYTF. CDR3 DNA: TGTGCCAGCAGCCCCAGGACAGGGCGAGGCTACACCTTC.

Only a few counts were recorded for this clone. The rearrangement links TRBV6-5 to TRBJ2-1; 12 bases are a match to TRBD2. The CDR3 has 16 amino acids. Germline CDR1 MNHEY, CDR2 SVGAGI. V shed 2 bases, J shed 5 bases, and the junction held 4 bases outside the gene matches. The CDR3 DNA follows: TGTGCCAGCAGTTACAGACTAGCGGGAGTACACAATGAGCAGTTCTTC. It is translated as CASSYRLAGVHNEQFF.

On this clone: One end of the junction does not line up with germline, which may come from a read error. The chain is built from TRBV7-7 and TRBJ2-5; the match to TRBD1 covers 7 bases. CDR3 size: 16 residues. CDR1 and CDR2 (germline): SSHAT, FNYEAQ (reference sequence). CDR3 nucleotide sequence: TGTGCTAGCAGCTTAGCGCCTGTAGGGGGCGGCGGGACCCAGTACTTC. This sequence encodes CASSLAPVGGGGTQYF.

This chain uses TRBV12-3 or TRBV12-4 with TRBJ2-7; D gene ambiguous. The CDR3 loop spans 13 amino acids. Trimming took off 2 bases at V and 0 bases at J, with 5 bases between the two ends. CDR3 nucleotide sequence: TGTGCCAGCAGTTTACAGGACTCCTACGAGCAGTACTTC. Its protein product is CASSLQDSYEQYF.

This chain links TRBV5-6 with TRBJ2-3; D may be TRBD1 (5 bases). The V end was cut by 4 bases, the J end by 5 bases, with 11 bases between. This CDR3 region has 13 residues. From germline, CDR1 is SGHDT and CDR2 YYEEEE. CDR3 in amino acids: CASSGQGVDTQYF. The CDR3 DNA follows: TGTGCCAGCAGCGGGCAGGGTGTAGATACGCAGTATTTT. Variable domain in full (rest from reference TRBV5-6 and TRBJ2-3): DAGVTQSPTHLIKTRGQQVTLRCSPKSGHDTVSWYQQALGQGPQFIFQYYEEEERQRGNFPDRFSGHQFPNYSSELNVNALLLGDSALYLCASSGQGVDTQYFGPGTRLTVL.

The CDR3: CASRTGQTTDTQYF. For the CDR3, the DNA is TGTGCCAGCAGAACGGGACAGACCACAGATACGCAGTATTTT. The gene calls are TRBV2 and TRBJ2-3; TRBD1 matches 7 bases. The CDR3 sequence is 14 residues long. V lost 6 bases, J lost 2 bases, and 5 bases stayed unmatched. Germline values: CDR1 SNHLY, CDR2 FYNNEI.

This rearrangement joins TRBV6-5 to TRBJ1-5; 7 bases are a match to TRBD1. With 7 bases clipped from V and 0 bases from J, the junction kept 6 bases outside the gene matches. The CDR3 consists of 15 residues. Looked up from germline, CDR1 is MNHEY and CDR2 is SVGAGI. The CDR3, as DNA: TGTGCCAGCAAAACAGGGGTGGCTAGCAATCAGCCCCAGCATTTT. Translated: CASKTGVASNQPQHF.

The chain carries TRBV20-1 and TRBJ1-2; 9 nucleotides match TRBD1. Trimming took 3 bases from V and 5 from J; bases not matched to a gene: 7. The CDR3 consists of 14 residues. Germline V CDR1 and CDR2: DFQATT, SNEGSKA (reference sequence). CDR3 coding DNA: TGCAGTGCTAGTAAGCCGGGACAGGGATATGGCTACACCTTC. Its translation is CSASKPGQGYGYTF.

The gene calls are TRBV7-2 and TRBJ1-1; a weak D match, TRBD1 (6 bases). V was shortened by 1 base and J by 4 bases, with 13 bases between the two germline ends. This CDR3 region has 15 residues. Germline CDR1 and CDR2: SGHTA and FQGNSA. The CDR3 protein is CASSLDRGGGTEAFF. The DNA of the CDR3 is TGTGCCAGCAGCTTAGATAGGGGGGGCGGCACTGAAGCTTTCTTT.

The V gene is TRBV5-6, the J gene TRBJ2-7, with D possibly TRBD2 on 6 matching bases. The CDR3 runs to 14 residues. V lost 7 bases to trimming and J lost 4 bases, with 18 bases between them. Looked up from germline, CDR1 is SGHDT and CDR2 is YYEEEE. CDR3 coding DNA: TGTGCCAGCGGGTCCCGGGCGGGGCGGTACGAGCAGTACTTC. Its translation is CASGSRAGRYEQYF.

This clone was observed once. The V and J genes are TRBV19 and TRBJ2-3; weak D call: TRBD2 (6 bases). The CDR3 is made up of 16 amino acids. Germline lookup yields CDR1 LNHDA and CDR2 SQIVND (reference sequence). V lost 3 bases, J lost 1 base, and 14 bases lay in between. The CDR3 DNA reads as TGTGCCAGTAGTATTCGAGGAGGCGGGGGCACAGATACGCAGTATTTT. As protein: CASSIRGGGGTDTQYF.

This clone was recorded a few times. This chain links TRBV5-8 with TRBJ2-4; 14 bases agree with TRBD2. The CDR3 consists of 18 residues. Germline V lookup: CDR1 SGHTS, CDR2 YDEGEE. V was pared by 4 bases and J by 3 bases, with 9 bases of the junction left unmatched. CDR3 amino acids: CASSPVGGLAGVKNIQYF. DNA for the CDR3: TGTGCCAGCAGCCCGGTGGGGGGACTAGCGGGAGTCAAAAACATTCAGTACTTC.

A few counts support this clone. V and J are TRBV6-5 and TRBJ1-1; TRBD1 is a possible D gene (5 bases). The germline CDR1 and CDR2 sequences are MNHEY and SVGAGI. Between the trimmed V and J ends, which lost 3 bases and 4 bases, there was a span of 9 bases. There are 13 residues in the CDR3. The CDR3 bases are TGTGCCAGCAGTTATAATAGGGGCACTGAAGCTTTCTTT. Protein product: CASSYNRGTEAFF.

V gene TRBV5-8 combines with J gene TRBJ2-1, with 10 nucleotides matching TRBD2. The CDR3 contains 15 residues. J gave up 7 bases and V 2 bases, and 6 bases lay outside the gene matches. Germline V lookup: CDR1 SGHTS, CDR2 YDEGEE. For the CDR3, the DNA is TGTGCCAGCAGCTTAGGACTAGCGGCTACTAATGAGCAGTTCTTC. Protein sequence: CASSLGLAATNEQFF.

V is TRBV5-4 and J is TRBJ2-7, with a weak D call TRBD1 (6 bases). The germline V and J ends were trimmed by 0 bases and 3 bases, with 13 bases remaining between them. There are 15 residues in the CDR3. In germline, CDR1 is SGHNT, CDR2 YYREEE (reference sequence). The CDR3 DNA follows: TGTGCCAGCAGCTTGGCACAGGGTACTCGCTACGAGCAGTACTTC. Protein product: CASSLAQGTRYEQYF.

The V call is TRBV2, the J call TRBJ1-5; the D is unclear. This CDR3 spans 13 amino acids. Looked up from germline, CDR1 is SNHLY and CDR2 is FYNNEI. V was clipped by 4 bases and J by 7 bases, with 11 bases between them. DNA for the CDR3: TGTGCCAGCAGTGGACATGGGTCCCAGCCCCAGCATTTT. This sequence encodes CASSGHGSQPQHF.

The rearrangement joins TRBV5-1 to TRBJ2-1, with 11 bases identical to TRBD2. Germline CDR1 reads SGHRS; CDR2 reads YFSETQ. V shed 3 bases and J 6 bases; nucleotides not matched to a gene: 5. The CDR3 is made up of 15 amino acids. The CDR3 spells CASSSRLAGPNEQFF. CDR3 in DNA: TGCGCCAGCAGCTCGCGACTAGCGGGACCCAATGAGCAGTTCTTC.

This rearrangement joins TRBV4-2 to TRBJ1-2; the D gene is possibly TRBD1 (6 bases). V was shortened by 1 base and J by 8 bases, with 11 bases between the two germline ends. In germline, CDR1 is LGHNA, CDR2 YNFKEQ. This CDR3 has 13 amino acids. CDR3 loop: CASSQVGARGYTF. The CDR3 DNA follows: TGTGCCAGCAGCCAAGTGGGGGCTAGGGGCTACACCTTC.

The rearrangement uses TRBV7-3 and TRBJ2-3; D gene uncertain. CDR3 length: 14 residues. Germline CDR1 reads SGHTA; CDR2 reads FQGTGA. V lost 3 bases to trimming and J lost 0 bases, with 7 bases between them. CDR3 sequence (DNA): TGTGCCAGCAGCTTTCTGTCTAGCACAGATACGCAGTATTTT. This encodes CASSFLSSTDTQYF.

J is TRBJ2-4 and V is TRBV7-9; D uncertain. Germline V gives CDR1 SEHNR, CDR2 FQNEAQ (reference sequence). This CDR3 contains 17 residues. V was pared by 2 bases and J by 0 bases, with 14 bases between. The CDR3 protein is CASSLISFGVAKNIQYF. The CDR3 nucleotides read TGTGCCAGCAGCTTAATCTCGTTTGGAGTAGCCAAAAACATTCAGTACTTC.